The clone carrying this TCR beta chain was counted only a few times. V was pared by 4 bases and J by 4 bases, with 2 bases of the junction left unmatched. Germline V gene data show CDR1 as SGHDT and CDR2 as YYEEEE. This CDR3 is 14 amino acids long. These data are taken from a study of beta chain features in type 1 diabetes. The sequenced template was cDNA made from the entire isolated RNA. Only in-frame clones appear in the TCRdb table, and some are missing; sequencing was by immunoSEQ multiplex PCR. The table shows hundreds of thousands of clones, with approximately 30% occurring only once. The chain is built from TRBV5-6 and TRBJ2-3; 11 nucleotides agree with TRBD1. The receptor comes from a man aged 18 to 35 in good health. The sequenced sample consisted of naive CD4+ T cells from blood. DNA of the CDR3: TGTGCCAGCAGCCTGGGACAGGGGGCAGATACGCAGTATTTT. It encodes CASSLGQGADTQYF.